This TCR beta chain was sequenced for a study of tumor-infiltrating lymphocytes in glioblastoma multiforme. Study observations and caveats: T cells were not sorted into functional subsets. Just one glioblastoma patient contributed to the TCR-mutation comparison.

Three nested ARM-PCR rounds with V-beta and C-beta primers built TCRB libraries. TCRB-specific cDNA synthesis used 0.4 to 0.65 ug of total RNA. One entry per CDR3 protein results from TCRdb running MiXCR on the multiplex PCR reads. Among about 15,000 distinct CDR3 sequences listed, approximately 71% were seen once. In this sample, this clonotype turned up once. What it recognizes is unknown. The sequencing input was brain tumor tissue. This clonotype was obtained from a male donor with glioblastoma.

CDR3 bases: TGTGCCAGCAGCTTAGTGGGGGGGCAGGGGAACATTCAGTACTTC. Amino acid sequence: CASSLVGGQGNIQYF. The V gene is TRBV11-2, the J gene TRBJ2-4; D perhaps matches TRBD2 (7 bases). V lost 1 base, J lost 7 bases, and 14 bases lay in between. CDR1 and CDR2 from the germline V gene are SGHAT and FQNNGV. This CDR3 region has 15 residues.